These 5 T cell receptor beta chains originate from one sample sequenced in a study of cytomegalovirus exposure and HLA in healthy donors. PCR used 60 Vbeta primers and 13 Jbeta primers. The assay was immunoSEQ multiplex PCR, and TCRdb's table has in-frame clones only and misses some. The sample shows some 150,000 clones, 79% of them seen only once. The sequenced sample was PBMCs. These receptors were obtained from a man aged 50-59 years in good health and CMV-seropositive.

V usage is TRBV15 and J usage is TRBJ2-7, with TRBD1 identical over 11 bases. With 2 bases clipped from V and 5 bases from J, the junction kept 2 bases outside the gene matches. The CDR3 totals 14 residues. The V gene's germline CDR1 is LNHNV and CDR2 YYDKDF (reference sequence). CDR3 DNA sequence: TGTGCCACCAGCAGAAAGGGACAGGGGGACGAGCAGTACTTC. Translated, it gives CATSRKGQGDEQYF.

This clone occurred once. The chain uses TRBV6-5 and TRBJ2-7; D may be TRBD1 (6 bases). Looked up from germline, CDR1 is MNHEY and CDR2 is SVGAGI. The CDR3 sequence is 13 residues long. Deletions cut 6 bases from V and 5 bases from J, with 14 bases between. CDR3 sequence: CASRRLTGNEQYF. The CDR3 bases are TGTGCCAGCAGGCGCCTCACAGGGAACGAGCAGTACTTC.

Points on this clone: One junction end disagrees with the germline gene, perhaps due to a read error. The chain employs TRBV7-9 and TRBJ2-5; TRBD2 matches at 10 bases. The assigned J gene may be wrong: the sequence end matches TRBJ2-7 better. There are 17 residues in the CDR3. CDR1 and CDR2 (germline): SEHNR, FQNEAQ (reference sequence). The chain's CDR3 is CSSRYGVAGGVSYEQYF. CDR3 coding DNA: TGTTCCAGCCGCTACGGGGTAGCGGGAGGTGTATCCTACGAGCAGTACTTC.

This clone was observed a few times. The chain has TRBV27 and TRBJ2-1, with TRBD2 matching 12 bases. V lost 3 bases to trimming and J lost 7 bases; unmatched junction nucleotides: 1. This CDR3 contains 14 residues. CDR1 and CDR2 from the germline V gene are MNHEY and SMNVEV (reference sequence). As DNA, the CDR3 is TGTGCCAGCAGTTTGACTAGCGGGAGTAATGAGCAGTTCTTC. Translating gives CASSLTSGSNEQFF.

This rearrangement joins TRBV28 to TRBJ2-7, with TRBD2 matching 9 bases. V dropped 6 bases and J dropped 4; count of bases not matched to a gene: 7. CDR3 length: 14 residues. Germline values: CDR1 MDHEN, CDR2 SYDVKM. Here the CDR3 DNA reads TGTGCCAGCAGCCCCCCGGGACTAGCTTACGAGCAGTACTTC. This encodes CASSPPGLAYEQYF.